This is a list of T cell receptor beta chains from one sample in a study of CD8+ T cells in alopecia areata. The method was immunoSEQ multiplex PCR; TCRdb's version includes in-frame clones alone and lacks a portion of them. This table holds about 110,000 clones, 50% to 70% found once. The sequencing sample was made of NKG2D-low CD8+ T cells sorted from blood. These receptor sequences come from a human donor with alopecia areata. CDR3s include the opening cysteine and the closing phenylalanine or tryptophan. D genes are given only for firm matches. The size entry is marked missing in some rows and otherwise reads once, few, many or a size class.

v_call,d_call,clone_size,j_call,cdr3_nt,cdr3_aa
TRBV6-5,-,few,TRBJ2-1,TGTGCCAGCAGTTACTCGGGTGGAGGGGAGCAGTTCTTC,CASSYSGGGEQFF
TRBV11-3,-,-,TRBJ2-1,TGTGCCAGCAGCCTGGTGGGGACCTACAATGAGCAGTTCTTC,CASSLVGTYNEQFF
TRBV7-9,-,-,TRBJ2-3,TGTGCCAGCAGCCCGATGGAGGGGTCTAGCACAGATACGCAGTATTTT,CASSPMEGSSTDTQYF
TRBV9,-,-,TRBJ2-5,TGTGCCAGCAGCGTAGCTGGGGTTCAAGAGACCCAGTACTTC,CASSVAGVQETQYF
TRBV6-6,-,-,TRBJ2-5,TGTGCCAGCAGTTACCCAAAGACAGACCCACAAGAGACCCAGTACTTC,CASSYPKTDPQETQYF
TRBV11-2,TRBD1,few,TRBJ2-7,TGTGCCAGCAGCTTAGACGGGGACAGACTACAATCCTACGAGCAGTACTTC,CASSLDGDRLQSYEQYF
TRBV27,-,few,TRBJ1-2,TGTGCCAGCAGTTCAGGGCAGGCCTACCAATATGGCTACACCTTC,CASSSGQAYQYGYTF
TRBV6-5,TRBD1,-,TRBJ1-2,TGTGCCAGCAGTTACTCCACAGGGGAGGGCTACACCTTC,CASSYSTGEGYTF
TRBV27,TRBD2,-,TRBJ2-7,TGTGCCAGCAGTTTAGGGACTAGAGGCGAGCAGTACTTC,CASSLGTRGEQYF
TRBV9,-,once,TRBJ2-3,TGTGCCAGCAGTTCTCCCCGGGGAGGGGGCGGAGGAGATACGCAGTATTTT,CASSSPRGGGGGDTQYF
TRBV5-4,-,-,TRBJ2-2,TGTGCCAGCAGCTTGGACAGGGTTTATTCCGGGGAGCTGTTTTTT,CASSLDRVYSGELFF
TRBV7-9,-,few,TRBJ2-5,TGTGCCAGCGAAGCTTTAGAGGAGACCCAGTACTTC,CASEALEETQYF
TRBV7-3,-,-,TRBJ2-7,TGTGCCAGCAGCCTCGGCGGAGGTAGCGAGCAGTACTTC,CASSLGGGSEQYF
TRBV27,-,-,TRBJ1-2,TGTGCCAGCAGTTCAGGGTCAGGGGCGACTGGCTACACCTTC,CASSSGSGATGYTF
TRBV27,-,once,TRBJ1-2,TGTGCCAGCAGGCACAGGGATGGCTACACCTTC,CASRHRDGYTF
TRBV27,-,-,TRBJ2-5,TGTGCCAGCAGGAGGGTAGGAGAGACCCAGTACTTC,CASRRVGETQYF
TRBV5-1,TRBD2,once,TRBJ2-5,TGCGCCAGCAGCTTGTCCCAGCGGGAGCGGGAGACCCAGTACTTC,CASSLSQRERETQYF
TRBV7-9,-,few,TRBJ2-5,TGTGCCAGCTCCTCACCGGGACACCGACTGGAGCAGTACTTC,CASSSPGHRLEQYF
TRBV19,-,few,TRBJ1-4,TGTGCCAGTAGTATGGGATTGCAAACTAATGAAAAACTGTTTTTT,CASSMGLQTNEKLFF
TRBV29-1,TRBD1,few,TRBJ2-1,TGCAGCGTTGTAAAACGTCAGGGGGATGAGCAGTTCTTC,CSVVKRQGDEQFF
TRBV5-5,-,-,TRBJ1-1,TGTGCCAGCAGCCCCACGGCTGGGAACACTGAAGCTTTCTTT,CASSPTAGNTEAFF
TRBV5-6,-,-,TRBJ2-2,TGTGCCAGCAGCTTCGGGGGAACCGGGGAGCTGTTTTTT,CASSFGGTGELFF
TRBV29-1,-,-,TRBJ2-7,TGCAGCGTTGAGGACTACGAGCAGTACTTC,CSVEDYEQYF
TRBV5-6,-,-,TRBJ2-7,TGTGCCAGCAGCTTGGGCCAGGCAGCCTACGAGCAGTACTTC,CASSLGQAAYEQYF
TRBV27,-,-,TRBJ2-5,TGTGCCAGCAGTTTGGCCCAGTACTTC,CASSLAQYF
TRBV7-3,-,-,TRBJ1-2,TGTGCCAGCAGCTTAACAGGGATCGTGTCCAGCTACTATGGCTACACCTTC,CASSLTGIVSSYYGYTF
TRBV27,-,-,TRBJ2-6,TGTGCCAGCAGTTCTCGTTTGGGTGGGGCCAACGTCCTGACTTTC,CASSSRLGGANVLTF
TRBV6-5,-,-,TRBJ2-7,TGTGCCAGCAGTTACTCCGGGGGCAGTTACGAGCAGTACTTC,CASSYSGGSYEQYF
TRBV5-6,-,-,TRBJ1-1,TGTGCCAGCAGCTTGTTAACACAATCGGTCGGCACTGAAGCTTTCTTT,CASSLLTQSVGTEAFF
TRBV5-6,-,-,TRBJ2-7,TGTGCCAGCAGCGGGTTGAGCTTCGAGCAGTACTTC,CASSGLSFEQYF
TRBV6-5,-,-,TRBJ2-5,TGTGCCAGCAGTTACCCAAAGACAGACCCACAAGAGACCCAGTACTTC,CASSYPKTDPQETQYF
TRBV7-9,-,-,TRBJ1-5,TGTGCCAGCAGCTCCTCGGGGATAGGCAATCAGCCCCAGCATTTT,CASSSSGIGNQPQHF
TRBV27,-,-,TRBJ2-1,TGTGCCAGCAGTTGGGGCCTACCGGGGCCTAATGAGCAGTTCTTC,CASSWGLPGPNEQFF
TRBV5-1,TRBD2,-,TRBJ2-1,TGCGCCAGCAGCTTGGGGACTAGCGGGAGGGCCGGCGGTGAGCAGTTCTTC,CASSLGTSGRAGGEQFF
TRBV4-1,TRBD2,-,TRBJ2-1,TGCGCCAGCAGCCATGCGGGAGGGCCGAGTGAGCAGTTCTTC,CASSHAGGPSEQFF
TRBV2,-,-,TRBJ1-5,TGTGCCAGCAGTGATTGGATCGATCAGCCCCAGCATTTT,CASSDWIDQPQHF
TRBV28,-,-,TRBJ1-2,TGTGCCAGCAGTCCCCCGGAGGTAGGCCACTGGGGCTACACCTTC,CASSPPEVGHWGYTF
TRBV29-1,TRBD2,few,TRBJ2-1,TGCAGCGTTGGGCGGGAGGGCCCGAATGAGCAGTTCTTC,CSVGREGPNEQFF
TRBV27,-,-,TRBJ2-1,TGTGCCAGCAGTTTATCCGAACACAGGGTATACGATGAGCAGTTCTTC,CASSLSEHRVYDEQFF
TRBV4-1,TRBD2,-,TRBJ2-7,TGCGCCAGCAGCCAAAGGGCTAGCGGGACCTACGAGCAGTACTTC,CASSQRASGTYEQYF
TRBV29-1,TRBD1,once,TRBJ2-1,TGCAGCGTTGCCGGGACAGCCGCTGAGCAGTTCTTC,CSVAGTAAEQFF